Following are 16 T cell receptor beta chains from one sample sequenced in a study of blood T cell repertoires in COVID-19. Assay: immunoSEQ multiplex PCR; the TCRdb copy retains only in-frame clones and omits some. The sample consists of a few hundred thousand clones, approximately 85% of them appearing once. The sequenced sample consisted of peripheral blood. The receptors were sampled from a man aged 40-49 years with acute or convalescent COVID-19.

This clone was counted a single time. This chain joins TRBV2 and TRBJ2-5, with TRBD1 matching 7 bases. CDR3 length equals 13 residues. Per germline, CDR1 SNHLY and CDR2 FYNNEI. V was pared by 6 bases and J by 5 bases, with 6 bases of the junction left unmatched. CDR3 loop: CASRDRTHETQYF. The CDR3 DNA follows: TGTGCCAGCAGGGACAGGACCCACGAGACCCAGTACTTC.

The rearrangement joins TRBV28 to TRBJ1-5; D uncertain. Germline V gene lookup returns CDR1 MDHEN and CDR2 SYDVKM. The CDR3 contains 13 residues. V lost 7 bases and J lost 7, with 14 bases in between. The CDR3 DNA reads as TGTGCCAGCACCCTCGGGGTTGGGCAGCCCCAGCATTTT. It specifies CASTLGVGQPQHF. The variable domain in full, with the rest retrieved from reference TRBV28 and TRBJ1-5, is DVKVTQSSRYLVKRTGEKVFLECVQDMDHENMFWYRQDPGLGLRLIYFSYDVKMKEKGDIPEGYSVSREKKERFSLILESASTNQTSMYLCASTLGVGQPQHFGDGTRLSIL.

The chain recombines TRBV11-2 with TRBJ2-7, with D perhaps matching TRBD1 (6 bases). V lost 4 bases and J 7 bases, leaving 23 bases between the germline ends. CDR3 size: 16 residues. CDR1 is SGHAT and CDR2 is FQNNGV in the germline V gene. The CDR3 DNA is TGTGCCAGCAGCTCCATTCGACAGGTCTTGGTGAGTGAGCAGTACTTC. This encodes CASSSIRQVLVSEQYF.

The rearrangement joins TRBV9 to TRBJ2-7; 9 nucleotides agree with TRBD1. Germline V gene data show CDR1 as SGDLS and CDR2 as YYNGEE. Trimming cost V 3 bases and J 5 bases; bases outside gene matches: 3. This CDR3 region has 13 residues. CDR3 sequence (DNA): TGTGCCAGCAGCGGTGGGACAGGGAACGAGCAGTACTTC. It specifies CASSGGTGNEQYF.

This chain joins TRBV9 and TRBJ1-1, with D perhaps matching TRBD1 (6 bases). V lost 3 bases, J lost 6 bases, and 15 bases lay in between. In germline, CDR1 is SGDLS, CDR2 YYNGEE. The CDR3 consists of 14 residues. The CDR3 is CASSALTGYPEAFF. DNA for the CDR3: TGTGCCAGCAGCGCCCTCACAGGGTACCCTGAAGCTTTCTTT.

This chain uses TRBV5-6 with TRBJ2-7; 8 bases agree with TRBD2. The CDR3 is 12 amino acids. V shed 6 bases and J 9 bases; nucleotides not matched to a gene: 8. Germline assignment: CDR1 SGHDT and CDR2 YYEEEE. CDR3 in DNA: TGTGCCAGCATCGGGGGGGCCCTCGCGCAGTACTTC. This encodes CASIGGALAQYF.

The rearrangement links TRBV24-1 to TRBJ1-5; maybe TRBD1 (5 bases). Germline values: CDR1 KGHDR, CDR2 SFDVKD. V gave up 3 bases and J gave up 4 bases, with 9 bases separating them. The CDR3 is made up of 14 amino acids. The CDR3 DNA is TGTGCCACCAGTGATCCCGGGACTAATCAGCCCCAGCATTTT. It codes for CATSDPGTNQPQHF.

The chain carries TRBV9 and TRBJ1-2; D is uncertain. The length of the CDR3 is 13 residues. V lost 1 base and J lost 6, with 10 bases in between. Germline V gene data show CDR1 as SGDLS and CDR2 as YYNGEE. CDR3 sequence: CASSVNNGDGYTF. In DNA, the CDR3 is TGTGCCAGCAGCGTAAATAACGGGGATGGCTACACCTTC.

The gene calls are TRBV11-2 and TRBJ2-5; no reliable D call. CDR3 length: 15 residues. Germline V lookup: CDR1 SGHAT, CDR2 FQNNGV. V gave up 1 base and J gave up 0 bases, with 9 bases separating them. CDR3 protein: CASSLAATHQETQYF. CDR3 coding DNA: TGTGCCAGCAGCTTAGCCGCTACTCACCAAGAGACCCAGTACTTC.

This clone was seen only once. The V call is TRBV9, the J call TRBJ2-2; D unresolved. The CDR3 consists of 14 residues. CDR1 is SGDLS, CDR2 YYNGEE, per germline. V was shortened by 0 bases and J by 3 bases, with 6 bases between the two germline ends. CDR3 loop: CASSVGQYTGELFF. DNA for the CDR3: TGTGCCAGCAGCGTAGGCCAGTACACCGGGGAGCTGTTTTTT.

J is TRBJ1-2 and V is TRBV4-1; D unresolved. The germline gives CDR1 MGHRA, CDR2 YSYEKL. V lost 4 bases, J lost 1 base, and 22 bases lay in between. The CDR3 runs to 18 residues. Here the CDR3 DNA reads TGCGCCAGCAGCCGCGCATTCGGGGAAAGACTTAGTAACTATGGCTACACCTTC. Protein sequence: CASSRAFGERLSNYGYTF.

The chain links TRBV30 to TRBJ1-4; D gene uncertain. The CDR3 is 15 amino acids. Trimming cost V 2 bases and J 4 bases, with 14 bases left between them. The germline gives CDR1 GTSNPN, CDR2 SVGIG (reference sequence). The CDR3 region has the DNA TGTGCCTGGAGTCCATCACAGATCATTAATGAAAAACTGTTTTTT. Residues: CAWSPSQIINEKLFF.

As concerns this clone: Other DNA sequences in the same sample also yield this CDR3. V usage is TRBV2 and J usage is TRBJ2-2; possibly TRBD2 for D (6 bases). This CDR3 is built from 15 residues. Germline loops: CDR1 SNHLY, CDR2 FYNNEI. V was cut by 3 bases and J by 5 bases, with 13 bases left in between. The CDR3 loop reads CASSESGGLTGELFF. For the CDR3, the DNA is TGTGCCAGCAGTGAGTCAGGAGGGCTTACCGGGGAGCTGTTTTTT.

This chain connects TRBV30 to TRBJ1-2, with 7 bases identical to TRBD1. Trimming removed 3 bases from V and 3 bases from J; junction bases left unmatched: 13. The CDR3 runs to 16 residues. Germline-derived CDR1 and CDR2 are GTSNPN and SVGIG (reference sequence). The CDR3 is CAWRGLGQHRDYGYTF. The DNA for the CDR3 is TGTGCCTGGAGGGGACTGGGACAGCACCGAGACTATGGCTACACCTTC.

V and J are TRBV30 and TRBJ1-2; 7 bases are a match to TRBD1. Germline lookup yields CDR1 GTSNPN and CDR2 SVGIG (reference sequence). Losses at the gene ends were 8 bases for V and 2 bases for J; bases not matched to a gene: 8. This CDR3 region has 13 residues. The CDR3 nucleotides read TGTGCCGGGCAGACAGGGAGAAACTATGGCTACACCTTC. It translates to CAGQTGRNYGYTF.

This chain uses TRBV19 with TRBJ2-7, with a tentative D call TRBD2 (6 bases). Trimming cost V 2 bases and J 4 bases, with 15 bases left between them. The CDR3 runs to 15 residues. The germline V gene has CDR1 LNHDA and CDR2 SQIVND (reference sequence). This CDR3 reads CASSIKGTLLYEQYF. The CDR3 coding sequence is TGTGCCAGTAGTATAAAAGGGACTCTTCTATACGAGCAGTACTTC.